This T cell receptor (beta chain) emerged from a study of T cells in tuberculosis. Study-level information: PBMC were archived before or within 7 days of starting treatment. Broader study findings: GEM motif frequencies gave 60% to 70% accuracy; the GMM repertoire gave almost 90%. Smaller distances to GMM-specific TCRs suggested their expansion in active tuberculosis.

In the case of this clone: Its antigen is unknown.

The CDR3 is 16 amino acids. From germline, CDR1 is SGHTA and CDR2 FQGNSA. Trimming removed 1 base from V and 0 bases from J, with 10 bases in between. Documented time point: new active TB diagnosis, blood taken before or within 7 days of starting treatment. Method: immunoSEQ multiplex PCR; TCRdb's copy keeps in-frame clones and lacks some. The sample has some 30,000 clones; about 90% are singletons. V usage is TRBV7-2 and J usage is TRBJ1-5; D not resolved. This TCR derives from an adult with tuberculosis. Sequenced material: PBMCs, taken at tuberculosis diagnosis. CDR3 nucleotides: TGTGCCAGCAGCTTAGAGGCGGGGATTAGCAATCAGCCCCAGCATTTT. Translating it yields CASSLEAGISNQPQHF. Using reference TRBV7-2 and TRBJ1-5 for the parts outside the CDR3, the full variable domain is GAGVSQSPSNKVTEKGKDVELRCDPISGHTALYWYRQSLGQGLEFLIYFQGNSAPDKSGLPSDRFSAERTGGSVSTLTIQRTQQEDSAVYLCASSLEAGISNQPQHFGDGTRLSIL.